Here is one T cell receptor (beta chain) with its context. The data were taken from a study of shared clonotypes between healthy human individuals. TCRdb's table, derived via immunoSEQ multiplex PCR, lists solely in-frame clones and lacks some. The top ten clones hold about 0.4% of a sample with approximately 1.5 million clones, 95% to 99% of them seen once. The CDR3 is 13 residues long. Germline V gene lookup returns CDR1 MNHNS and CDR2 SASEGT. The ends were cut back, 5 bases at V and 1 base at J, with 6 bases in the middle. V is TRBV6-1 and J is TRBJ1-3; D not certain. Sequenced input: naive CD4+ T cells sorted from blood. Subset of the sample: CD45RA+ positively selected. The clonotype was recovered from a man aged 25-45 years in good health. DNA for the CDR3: TGTGCCAGCAGTCAGTTTTCTGGAAACACCATATATTTT. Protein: CASSQFSGNTIYF.